A single sample is the source of the 25 T cell receptor beta chains below, sequenced in a study of blood T cells in healthy people across ages. Next came a second PCR, run for about 6 to 11 cycles, which used a sample-barcoded 5' primer along with a J-beta primer mix. TCRdb passed the 5' RACE reads through MiXCR, listing each CDR3 protein once. The top ten clones hold over 30% of a sample with about 640,000 distinct CDR3 sequences, roughly 58% of them seen once. The sample was blood. These receptors originate from a man aged 60 to 69 in good health.

This clonotype was observed a few times. The chain recombines TRBV2 with TRBJ1-2; 10 bases match TRBD1. This CDR3 comprises 13 residues. CDR1 and CDR2 (germline): SNHLY, FYNNEI. The ends lost 5 bases at V and 8 bases at J; junction bases unmatched: 5. The CDR3: CASSRTGGDGYTF. Written as DNA, the CDR3 is TGTGCCAGCAGTCGGACAGGGGGGGACGGCTACACCTTC. Looking up the rest from reference TRBV2 and TRBJ1-2 gives the full variable domain: EPEVTQTPSHQVTQMGQEVILRCVPISNHLYFYWYRQILGQKVEFLVSFYNNEISEKSEIFDDQFSVERPDGSNFTLKIRSTKLEDSAMYFCASSRTGGDGYTFGSGTRLTVV.

The chain uses TRBV7-9 and TRBJ2-3; possible D gene TRBD2, 6 bases. The CDR3 contains 13 residues. V shed 5 bases and J shed 12 bases, with 18 bases lying between them. Germline CDR1 and CDR2: SEHNR and FQNEAQ (reference sequence). The DNA of the CDR3 is TGTGCCAGCAGCCATACTGAGCGGGCGTATCAGTATTTT. Translated, it gives CASSHTERAYQYF.

The V and J genes are TRBV6-5 and TRBJ2-1; the match to TRBD1 covers 10 bases. The CDR3 length is 16 residues. Per germline, CDR1 MNHEY and CDR2 SVGAGI. Losses at the gene ends were 2 bases for V and 5 bases for J; bases not matched to a gene: 6. The CDR3 region has the DNA TGTGCCAGCAGTTACCGCCGGACAGGGGGTCACAATGAGCAGTTCTTC. Translated: CASSYRRTGGHNEQFF.

The chain employs TRBV6-6 and TRBJ2-7; possible D gene TRBD2, 5 bases. TRBJ2-4 explains the end of the DNA better; the J call may be wrong. CDR3 length: 15 amino acids. Germline assignment: CDR1 MNHNY and CDR2 SVGAGI (reference sequence). The CDR3 is CASSEGDGHGNIQYF. In DNA form, the CDR3 reads TGTGCCAGCAGCGAGGGTGATGGGCACGGAAACATTCAGTACTTC.

This rearrangement joins TRBV12-3 or TRBV12-4 to TRBJ2-3; TRBD2 agrees at 10 bases. V gave up 6 bases and J gave up 7 bases; unmatched junction bases: 13. This CDR3 has 16 amino acids. This CDR3 is CASSRTSGDPLNTQYF. The CDR3 DNA is TGTGCCAGCAGCCGGACTAGCGGAGACCCCCTAAATACGCAGTATTTT.

The chain joins TRBV27 to TRBJ1-2; TRBD1 is a possible D gene (6 bases). CDR1 is MNHEY, CDR2 SMNVEV, per germline (reference sequence). Trimming took off 0 bases at V and 4 bases at J, with 18 bases between the two ends. CDR3 length equals 17 residues. CDR3 DNA: TGTGCCAGCAGTTTATCGGCAGGGGCGGGGTATGGCTATGGCTACACCTTC. As protein: CASSLSAGAGYGYGYTF.

The chain joins TRBV12-3 or TRBV12-4 to TRBJ2-5, with no clear D. This CDR3 spans 14 amino acids. The ends were cut back, 7 bases at V and 9 bases at J, with 21 bases in the middle. The CDR3 DNA is TGTGCCAGCACCCGAGCGTCCCCCGGAAGTTCCCAGTACTTC. Translated: CASTRASPGSSQYF.

In DNA form, the CDR3 reads TGCAGTGCTTCGCAGGGGGACGAGCAGTACTTC. This gives the protein CSASQGDEQYF. This sequence joins TRBV20-1 and TRBJ2-7, with 7 bases fitting TRBD1. Germline trimming cut 5 bases from V and 5 bases from J; bases unmatched to any gene: 3. CDR1 DFQATT and CDR2 SNEGSKA come from the germline V gene (reference sequence). CDR3 length: 11 amino acids.

In this sample, this clonotype turned up a few times. The chain couples TRBV7-7 to TRBJ2-1, with TRBD2 matching over 7 bases. This CDR3 is built from 14 residues. Trimming at V came to 8 bases and at J to 8 bases, leaving 12 bases not matched to a gene. Germline-derived CDR1 and CDR2 are SSHAT and FNYEAQ (reference sequence). CDR3 sequence: CASAQGAGIDEQFF. CDR3 sequence (DNA): TGTGCCAGCGCCCAAGGAGCGGGGATCGATGAGCAGTTCTTC.

This clonotype was found many times. The rearrangement links TRBV6-2 or TRBV6-3 to TRBJ2-6, with 9 bases identical to TRBD2. V shed 7 bases, J shed 0 bases, and the junction held 10 bases outside the gene matches. Germline V CDR1 and CDR2: MNHEY, SVGEGT. The CDR3 has 18 residues. As DNA, the CDR3 is TGTGCCAGCAACCTAAAGCGGGGGGTACCCTCTGGGGCCAACGTCCTGACTTTC. Encoded protein: CASNLKRGVPSGANVLTF.

This clonotype was counted a few times. This chain uses TRBV5-1 with TRBJ1-2, with D hard to call. Germline V gives CDR1 SGHRS, CDR2 YFSETQ. V was trimmed by 0 bases and J by 4 bases, leaving 13 bases between them. This CDR3 is 15 amino acids long. The CDR3 spells CASSLDDTPGYGYTF. CDR3 sequence (DNA): TGCGCCAGCAGCTTGGATGACACCCCTGGCTATGGCTACACCTTC.

A few counts support this clonotype. The chain recombines TRBV9 with TRBJ2-7; D ambiguous. TRBJ2-5 matches the DNA end more closely, so the J call is doubtful. The V gene's germline CDR1 is SGDLS and CDR2 YYNGEE. The CDR3 length is 13 residues. This chain's CDR3 is CASSVSSGETQYF. As DNA, the CDR3 is TGTGCCAGCAGCGTAAGCAGTGGAGAGACCCAGTACTTC.

This clonotype has only a few counts. The gene calls are TRBV6-6 and TRBJ2-4, with 12 bases identical to TRBD2. The end of the DNA fits TRBJ2-5 better, so the J call may be wrong. CDR3 length: 16 amino acids. Germline V lookup: CDR1 MNHNY, CDR2 SVGAGI (reference sequence). The CDR3 spells CASTPSTSGGWETQYF. The CDR3 DNA follows: TGTGCCAGCACCCCCTCGACTAGCGGGGGATGGGAGACCCAGTACTTC.

The gene calls are TRBV15 and TRBJ2-7; 8 bases fit TRBD1. There are 15 residues in the CDR3. With 4 bases clipped from V and 2 bases from J, the junction kept 7 bases outside the gene matches. The germline gives CDR1 LNHNV, CDR2 YYDKDF (reference sequence). The CDR3 DNA is TGTGCCACCAGCACGTGGACAGGGAATACCTACGAGCAGTACTTC. This encodes CATSTWTGNTYEQYF.

The V gene is TRBV7-9, the J gene TRBJ2-2; D unclear. This CDR3 is built from 14 residues. Deletions cut 6 bases from V and 6 bases from J, with 14 bases between. Germline CDR1 SEHNR, CDR2 FQNEAQ (reference sequence). CDR3 coding DNA: TGTGCCAGCAGTACAAGTTTTGGGTCCGGGGAGCTGTTTTTT. Protein: CASSTSFGSGELFF. Full variable domain (remainder filled in from reference TRBV7-9 and TRBJ2-2): DTGVSQNPRHKITKRGQNVTFRCDPISEHNRLYWYRQTLGQGPEFLTYFQNEAQLEKSRLLSDRFSAERPKGSFSTLEIQRTEQGDSAMYLCASSTSFGSGELFFGEGSRLTVL.

This chain uses TRBV5-1 with TRBJ2-1, with 10 bases matching TRBD1. Germline V CDR1 and CDR2: SGHRS, YFSETQ. The ends lost 4 bases at V and 4 bases at J; junction bases unmatched: 17. This CDR3 spans 19 amino acids. CDR3 residues: CASSTSGTGAMGRYNEQFF. CDR3 nucleotides: TGCGCCAGCAGCACGTCCGGGACAGGGGCGATGGGGCGATACAATGAGCAGTTCTTC.

J is TRBJ1-1 and V is TRBV5-6; D is unresolved. This CDR3 region has 12 residues. Germline lookup yields CDR1 SGHDT and CDR2 YYEEEE. The V gene lost 7 bases and the J gene lost 1 base, with 8 bases spanning the gap. The CDR3 spells CASGKWNTEAFF. For the CDR3, the DNA is TGTGCCAGCGGCAAATGGAACACTGAAGCTTTCTTT.

This CDR3 is CASNPGGGQGTYNEQFF. CDR3 bases: TGTGCCAGCAACCCGGGTGGCGGACAGGGGACCTACAATGAGCAGTTCTTC. The chain carries TRBV11-1 and TRBJ2-1, with 9 bases identical to TRBD1. V lost 7 bases, J lost 2 bases, and 12 bases stayed unmatched. Germline V lookup: CDR1 SGHAT, CDR2 FQDESV (reference sequence). There are 17 residues in the CDR3.

The V call is TRBV11-2, the J call TRBJ2-3; D gene unclear. CDR1 and CDR2 from the germline V gene are SGHAT and FQNNGV. CDR3 length: 13 amino acids. Trimming took 0 bases from V and 6 from J, leaving 7 bases between them. CDR3 bases: TGTGCCAGCAGCTTAGATCTAGGGGATACGCAGTATTTT. Its translation is CASSLDLGDTQYF.

The J gene is TRBJ1-6, the V gene TRBV12-3 or TRBV12-4; D unclear. This CDR3 has 15 residues. Trimming removed 2 bases at V and 8 bases at J, with 13 bases between. The CDR3 sequence: CASSLFGSRHSPLHF. CDR3 in DNA: TGTGCCAGCAGTTTATTCGGGTCCCGACATTCACCCCTCCACTTT.

The genes are TRBV12-3 or TRBV12-4 and TRBJ2-2; TRBD1 is a possible D gene (5 bases). This CDR3 spans 14 amino acids. V dropped 3 bases and J dropped 3 bases, with 8 bases sitting between them. The CDR3 loop is CASSLQGYTGELFF. CDR3 DNA sequence: TGTGCCAGCAGTTTGCAGGGTTACACCGGGGAGCTGTTTTTT.

The gene calls are TRBV10-3 and TRBJ1-1; TRBD1 agrees at 8 bases. The V gene's germline CDR1 is ENHRY and CDR2 SYGVKD. The CDR3 spans 14 residues. J lost 1 base, V lost 6 bases, and 4 bases had no gene match. In nucleotides, the CDR3 is TGTGCCATCAGCGGACAGGGAGGGAACACTGAAGCTTTCTTT. Translation: CAISGQGGNTEAFF.

The sample holds a few counts of this clonotype. The chain is built from TRBV11-1 and TRBJ2-3; 10 bases agree with TRBD1. Germline lookup yields CDR1 SGHAT and CDR2 FQDESV (reference sequence). J lost 3 bases, V lost 3 bases, and 3 bases had no gene match. The CDR3 contains 15 residues. CDR3 sequence reads: CASSFDRGRTDTQYF. CDR3 DNA: TGTGCCAGCAGCTTCGACAGGGGGCGGACAGATACGCAGTATTTT.

The chain uses TRBV20-1 and TRBJ2-3, with TRBD1 identical over 10 bases. Per the germline V gene, CDR1 is DFQATT and CDR2 is SNEGSKA (reference sequence). V lost 4 bases, J lost 3 bases, and 4 bases stayed unmatched. The CDR3 is 14 residues long. The CDR3 is CSAKLDRGTDTQYF. The CDR3, as DNA: TGCAGTGCTAAACTGGACAGGGGGACAGATACGCAGTATTTT.

This chain links TRBV5-6 with TRBJ2-7; tentative D call: TRBD2 (7 bases). Judging by the DNA end, TRBJ2-5 fits better; the J call may be wrong. In germline, CDR1 is SGHDT, CDR2 YYEEEE. CDR3 length equals 13 residues. The CDR3 DNA follows: TGTGCCAGCAGCTCGGCGGGGGCTGAGACCCAGTACTTC. It yields the protein CASSSAGAETQYF.